A selection of T cell receptor beta chains follows, all from one sample in a study of beta chain features in type 1 diabetes. Profiling relied on immunoSEQ multiplex PCR, and the TCRdb table lists in-frame clones only, not all of them. The table includes a few hundred thousand clones, roughly 12% detected once. Sequenced material: naive CD4+ T cells from blood. The source is a woman younger than 30 with type 1 diabetes. CDR3s include the opening cysteine and the closing phenylalanine or tryptophan. The D gene is left open where the match is weak. Clone size appears in some rows only: once, few, many, or a class for an expanded clone.

abundance: NA; j_gene: TRBJ2-1; v_gene: TRBV7-2; d_gene: TRBD2; CDR3aa: CASRPAAGGRYNEQFF; CDR3nt: TGTGCCAGCAGGCCGGCGGCGGGAGGGCGGTACAATGAGCAGTTCTTC
abundance: NA; j_gene: TRBJ2-1; v_gene: TRBV25-1; d_gene: TRBD2; CDR3aa: CASSEAGGPLSSYNEQFF; CDR3nt: TGTGCCAGCAGTGAAGCGGGAGGGCCTTTGAGCTCCTACAATGAGCAGTTCTTC
abundance: NA; j_gene: TRBJ1-2; v_gene: TRBV27; d_gene: NA; CDR3aa: CASREWGRDYGYTF; CDR3nt: TGTGCCAGCAGGGAATGGGGCAGGGACTATGGCTACACCTTC
abundance: NA; j_gene: TRBJ2-1; v_gene: TRBV27; d_gene: TRBD2; CDR3aa: CASSLLGTSGDNEQFF; CDR3nt: TGTGCCAGCAGTTTATTGGGGACTAGCGGGGACAATGAGCAGTTCTTC
abundance: NA; j_gene: TRBJ1-5; v_gene: TRBV6-6; d_gene: NA; CDR3aa: CASKPGPNQPQHF; CDR3nt: TGTGCCAGCAAACCGGGTCCTAATCAGCCCCAGCATTTT
abundance: NA; j_gene: TRBJ1-1; v_gene: TRBV4-3; d_gene: TRBD1; CDR3aa: CASSQLAGGPEAFF; CDR3nt: TGCGCCAGCAGCCAGCTGGCAGGGGGCCCTGAAGCTTTCTTT
abundance: NA; j_gene: TRBJ2-1; v_gene: TRBV19; d_gene: TRBD2; CDR3aa: CASLRRGGLADNEQFF; CDR3nt: TGTGCCAGTCTCAGGCGGGGGGGACTAGCTGACAATGAGCAGTTCTTC
abundance: few; j_gene: TRBJ2-1; v_gene: TRBV7-9; d_gene: NA; CDR3aa: CASSLAVSSYNEQFF; CDR3nt: TGTGCCAGCAGCTTAGCGGTTAGTTCCTACAATGAGCAGTTCTTC
abundance: NA; j_gene: TRBJ2-1; v_gene: TRBV4-3; d_gene: TRBD2; CDR3aa: CASSQGLSGRPNEQFF; CDR3nt: TGCGCCAGCAGCCAAGGTCTTAGCGGGAGGCCCAATGAGCAGTTCTTC
abundance: few; j_gene: TRBJ2-5; v_gene: TRBV6-5; d_gene: NA; CDR3aa: CASSYSSREETQYF; CDR3nt: TGTGCCAGCAGTTACTCGAGCCGAGAGGAGACCCAGTACTTC
abundance: once; j_gene: TRBJ1-4; v_gene: TRBV30; d_gene: NA; CDR3aa: CAWTYGTHNEKLFF; CDR3nt: TGTGCCTGGACGTACGGGACACACAATGAAAAACTGTTTTTT
abundance: few; j_gene: TRBJ2-1; v_gene: TRBV4-3; d_gene: TRBD2; CDR3aa: CASSQDYKRASGIYNEQFF; CDR3nt: TGCGCCAGCAGCCAAGATTACAAGCGGGCTAGCGGGATTTACAATGAGCAGTTCTTC
abundance: few; j_gene: TRBJ1-2; v_gene: TRBV7-2; d_gene: NA; CDR3aa: CASSFDRNYGYTF; CDR3nt: TGTGCCAGCAGCTTTGACAGGAACTATGGCTACACCTTC
abundance: NA; j_gene: TRBJ2-3; v_gene: TRBV27; d_gene: NA; CDR3aa: CASSLNLIGRHTVTDTQYF; CDR3nt: TGTGCCAGCAGTTTAAATTTGATAGGCAGGCACACGGTCACAGATACGCAGTATTTT
abundance: NA; j_gene: TRBJ1-5; v_gene: TRBV19; d_gene: TRBD1; CDR3aa: CAIRDSQTNQPQHF; CDR3nt: TGTGCCATCCGGGACAGCCAGACCAATCAGCCCCAGCATTTT
abundance: NA; j_gene: TRBJ2-7; v_gene: TRBV28; d_gene: NA; CDR3aa: CASSSPYEQYF; CDR3nt: TGTGCCAGCAGCTCCCCCTACGAGCAGTACTTC
abundance: NA; j_gene: TRBJ2-1; v_gene: TRBV4-3; d_gene: TRBD2; CDR3aa: CASSQGSGTSGSNEQFF; CDR3nt: TGCGCCAGCAGCCAAGGTTCAGGGACTAGCGGGAGTAATGAGCAGTTCTTC
abundance: NA; j_gene: TRBJ1-5; v_gene: TRBV6-6; d_gene: NA; CDR3aa: CASSSRGTWNQPQHF; CDR3nt: TGTGCCAGCAGTTCCCGGGGGACTTGGAATCAGCCCCAGCATTTT
abundance: NA; j_gene: TRBJ2-2; v_gene: TRBV25-1; d_gene: TRBD2; CDR3aa: CASSLAGDAGELFF; CDR3nt: TGTGCCAGCAGTTTGGCGGGAGATGCCGGGGAGCTGTTTTTT
abundance: few; j_gene: TRBJ2-7; v_gene: TRBV15; d_gene: TRBD1; CDR3aa: CATSYQPGQGTYEQYF; CDR3nt: TGTGCCACCTCCTACCAACCGGGACAGGGGACCTACGAGCAGTACTTC
abundance: few; j_gene: TRBJ2-5; v_gene: TRBV4-1; d_gene: TRBD2; CDR3aa: CASSQLPGLAGPQETQYF; CDR3nt: TGCGCCAGCAGCCAACTCCCCGGACTAGCGGGACCTCAAGAGACCCAGTACTTC
abundance: NA; j_gene: TRBJ2-5; v_gene: TRBV5-1; d_gene: TRBD1; CDR3aa: CASSWGQGASETQYF; CDR3nt: TGCGCCAGCAGCTGGGGACAGGGGGCTTCAGAGACCCAGTACTTC
abundance: NA; j_gene: TRBJ2-5; v_gene: TRBV5-4; d_gene: NA; CDR3aa: CASSFGGQETQYF; CDR3nt: TGTGCCAGCAGCTTTGGAGGACAAGAGACCCAGTACTTC
abundance: NA; j_gene: TRBJ2-3; v_gene: TRBV10-3; d_gene: NA; CDR3aa: CAISEDRETDTQYF; CDR3nt: TGTGCCATCAGTGAGGACAGAGAGACAGATACGCAGTATTTT
abundance: NA; j_gene: TRBJ2-5; v_gene: TRBV7-7; d_gene: NA; CDR3aa: CASSSTSSGLSETQYF; CDR3nt: TGTGCCAGCAGCTCTACTAGCTCTGGGCTTTCAGAGACCCAGTACTTC
abundance: NA; j_gene: TRBJ1-4; v_gene: TRBV28; d_gene: NA; CDR3aa: CASRVLSNEKLFF; CDR3nt: TGTGCCAGCAGAGTATTGAGTAATGAAAAACTGTTTTTT
abundance: NA; j_gene: TRBJ1-2; v_gene: TRBV18; d_gene: NA; CDR3aa: CASSPPSSRRDYGYTF; CDR3nt: TGTGCCAGCTCACCACCTTCTAGCAGGAGGGACTATGGCTACACCTTC
abundance: NA; j_gene: TRBJ1-1; v_gene: TRBV27; d_gene: NA; CDR3aa: CASSVDRRNTEAFF; CDR3nt: TGTGCCAGCAGTGTCGACAGGAGGAACACTGAAGCTTTCTTT
abundance: few; j_gene: TRBJ2-2; v_gene: TRBV5-1; d_gene: NA; CDR3aa: CASSPSMQGLNTGELFF; CDR3nt: TGCGCCAGCAGCCCCTCCATGCAGGGACTCAACACCGGGGAGCTGTTTTTT
abundance: NA; j_gene: TRBJ2-4; v_gene: TRBV7-9; d_gene: NA; CDR3aa: CASRQLQGVTKNIQYF; CDR3nt: TGTGCCAGCAGGCAACTACAGGGAGTAACCAAAAACATTCAGTACTTC
abundance: NA; j_gene: TRBJ2-2; v_gene: TRBV2; d_gene: NA; CDR3aa: CASYGGELFF; CDR3nt: TGTGCCAGCTACGGCGGGGAGCTGTTTTTT
abundance: NA; j_gene: TRBJ2-7; v_gene: TRBV27; d_gene: TRBD2; CDR3aa: CASSFNRGVEGEQYF; CDR3nt: TGTGCCAGCAGTTTCAATCGGGGGGTGGAGGGTGAGCAGTACTTC
abundance: few; j_gene: TRBJ2-5; v_gene: TRBV10-3; d_gene: NA; CDR3aa: CAISERLQETQYF; CDR3nt: TGTGCCATCAGTGAGCGACTGCAAGAGACCCAGTACTTC
abundance: NA; j_gene: TRBJ1-1; v_gene: TRBV9; d_gene: NA; CDR3aa: CASSVAGDTEAFF; CDR3nt: TGTGCCAGCAGCGTAGCAGGGGACACTGAAGCTTTCTTT
abundance: few; j_gene: TRBJ2-5; v_gene: TRBV7-2; d_gene: NA; CDR3aa: CASTNKQTQYF; CDR3nt: TGTGCCAGCACAAACAAACAGACCCAGTACTTC
abundance: few; j_gene: TRBJ2-4; v_gene: TRBV11-2; d_gene: NA; CDR3aa: CASSYGLSGNIQYF; CDR3nt: TGTGCCAGCAGTTACGGTCTTTCGGGAAACATTCAGTACTTC
abundance: NA; j_gene: TRBJ2-3; v_gene: TRBV7-2; d_gene: NA; CDR3aa: CASSLALRGTDTQYF; CDR3nt: TGTGCCAGCAGCTTAGCACTAAGGGGTACAGATACGCAGTATTTT
abundance: NA; j_gene: TRBJ1-2; v_gene: TRBV5-6; d_gene: NA; CDR3aa: CASSHPRGYGYTF; CDR3nt: TGTGCCAGCAGCCACCCCAGGGGCTATGGCTACACCTTC
abundance: few; j_gene: TRBJ2-1; v_gene: TRBV27; d_gene: NA; CDR3aa: CASGLSRATMDNEQFF; CDR3nt: TGTGCCAGCGGTCTCTCGAGGGCAACAATGGACAATGAGCAGTTCTTC
abundance: NA; j_gene: TRBJ2-1; v_gene: TRBV7-9; d_gene: NA; CDR3aa: CASSPDWVFHEQFF; CDR3nt: TGTGCCAGCAGCCCCGACTGGGTTTTCCATGAGCAGTTCTTC
abundance: few; j_gene: TRBJ1-1; v_gene: TRBV7-9; d_gene: NA; CDR3aa: CASSLLNTEAFF; CDR3nt: TGTGCCAGCAGCCTTTTGAACACTGAAGCTTTCTTT
abundance: NA; j_gene: TRBJ1-2; v_gene: TRBV5-4; d_gene: TRBD1; CDR3aa: CASSFEVGQGYGYTF; CDR3nt: TGTGCCAGCAGCTTCGAGGTGGGACAGGGGTATGGCTACACCTTC
abundance: few; j_gene: TRBJ2-1; v_gene: TRBV11-2; d_gene: TRBD1; CDR3aa: CASSLLGQVYNEQFF; CDR3nt: TGTGCCAGCAGCTTATTGGGACAGGTATACAATGAGCAGTTCTTC